Here is one TCR beta chain with its context. What it recognizes is unknown. The data were taken from a study of blood T cells in healthy people across ages. Study findings and constraints: CMV status of donors was not determined, possibly confounding expanded clonotype changes. The long-lived group displayed more naive CD4+ cells, plus higher diversity, than the aged donors did.

A second about 7 to 12 cycle PCR used barcoded and J-beta primers. A 12-random-nucleotide template-switch adaptor tagged each cDNA molecule. All samples yielded 2.5 million or more CDR3-containing paired-end reads. MiXCR, applied by TCRdb to the 5' RACE reads, yields one record per CDR3 protein. The repertoire holds 550,000 to 750,000 distinct CDR3 sequences, under 25% seen once, with approximately 3.6% in the top ten. Sequenced input: blood. The sequence was obtained from a man in his sixties or seventies in good health.

As DNA, the CDR3 is TGTGCCAGCAGCGCAGATCTCACAGGGCCTGAAAAACTGTTTTTT. Its protein is CASSADLTGPEKLFF. This chain connects TRBV9 to TRBJ1-4, with D possibly TRBD1 on 6 matching bases. The CDR3 runs to 15 residues. From germline, CDR1 is SGDLS and CDR2 YYNGEE. The ends were cut back, 3 bases at V and 7 bases at J, with 16 bases in the middle.